This entry lists 5 T cell receptor beta chains sequenced from one sample in a study of post-analysis software for immune sequencing data. Study findings and constraints: There were five TRBV segments more frequent in patients than controls, and TRBV5-6, TRBV5-1 and TRBV20-1 were among them.

Unique molecular identifiers featured in each of the TCR beta cDNA libraries. TCRdb itself ran the PCR reads through MiXCR, one entry per CDR3 protein. The profile shows around 770,000 distinct CDR3 sequences, about half of them singletons. What these receptors recognize is not known. What was sequenced was blood. The receptors were gathered from a girl aged 5-17 years with multiple sclerosis.

The gene calls are TRBV12-3 or TRBV12-4 and TRBJ2-1; D may be TRBD2 (6 bases). V lost 2 bases and J lost 1, with 18 bases in between. CDR3 length equals 18 residues. CDR3 loop: CASSLMVGVAASYNEQFF. The CDR3 DNA sequence: TGTGCCAGCAGTTTAATGGTGGGGGTAGCGGCGTCCTACAATGAGCAGTTCTTC.

This clonotype was counted a single time. The chain couples TRBV29-1 to TRBJ2-4; 9 bases line up with TRBD1. This CDR3 region has 12 residues. Germline V lookup: CDR1 SQVTM, CDR2 ANQGSEA. V was pared by 4 bases and J by 10 bases, with 5 bases of the junction left unmatched. The CDR3 DNA reads TGCAGCGTTGGGACAGGGGAGAATATTCAGTACTTC. Protein: CSVGTGENIQYF.

Concerning this clonotype: This may be a read error: a much more frequent sequence differs by one nucleotide. The chain employs TRBV13 and TRBJ2-7; either TRBD1 or TRBD2 may supply D (6 bases each). Looked up from germline, CDR1 is PRHDT and CDR2 is FYEKMQ (reference sequence). This CDR3 is built from 15 residues. In nucleotides, the CDR3 is TGTGCCTGCTCTATGGGGGGCCTCAATTCGGGTGAGCATTACTTC. It specifies CACSMGGLNSGEHYF. The variable domain in full, completed from reference TRBV13 and TRBJ2-7, reads AAGVIQSPRHLIKEKRETATLKCYPIPRHDTVYWYQQGPGQDPQFLISFYEKMQSDKGSIPDRFSAQQFSDYHSELNMSSLELGDSALYFCACSMGGLNSGEHYFGPGTRLTVT.

There are a few counts of this clonotype. This chain joins TRBV7-2 and TRBJ2-4, with a tentative D call TRBD1 (5 bases). The J call is in doubt because the DNA end fits TRBJ2-7 better. The germline gives CDR1 SGHTA, CDR2 FQGNSA. The CDR3 is 17 amino acids. Here the CDR3 reads CASSLFGQGVEKNEQYF. The CDR3 DNA reads TGTGCCAGCAGCTTATTTGGGCAGGGTGTAGAGAAAAACGAGCAGTACTTC.

This chain joins TRBV10-3 and TRBJ2-4; TRBD2 agrees at 13 bases. Matching the DNA end better, TRBJ2-7 makes the J call doubtful. The CDR3 extends over 15 amino acids. CDR1 ENHRY and CDR2 SYGVKD come from the germline V gene. CDR3 sequence: CAIRTGLAGSSEQYF. DNA for the CDR3: TGTGCCATCAGAACGGGACTAGCGGGATCAAGCGAGCAGTACTTC.